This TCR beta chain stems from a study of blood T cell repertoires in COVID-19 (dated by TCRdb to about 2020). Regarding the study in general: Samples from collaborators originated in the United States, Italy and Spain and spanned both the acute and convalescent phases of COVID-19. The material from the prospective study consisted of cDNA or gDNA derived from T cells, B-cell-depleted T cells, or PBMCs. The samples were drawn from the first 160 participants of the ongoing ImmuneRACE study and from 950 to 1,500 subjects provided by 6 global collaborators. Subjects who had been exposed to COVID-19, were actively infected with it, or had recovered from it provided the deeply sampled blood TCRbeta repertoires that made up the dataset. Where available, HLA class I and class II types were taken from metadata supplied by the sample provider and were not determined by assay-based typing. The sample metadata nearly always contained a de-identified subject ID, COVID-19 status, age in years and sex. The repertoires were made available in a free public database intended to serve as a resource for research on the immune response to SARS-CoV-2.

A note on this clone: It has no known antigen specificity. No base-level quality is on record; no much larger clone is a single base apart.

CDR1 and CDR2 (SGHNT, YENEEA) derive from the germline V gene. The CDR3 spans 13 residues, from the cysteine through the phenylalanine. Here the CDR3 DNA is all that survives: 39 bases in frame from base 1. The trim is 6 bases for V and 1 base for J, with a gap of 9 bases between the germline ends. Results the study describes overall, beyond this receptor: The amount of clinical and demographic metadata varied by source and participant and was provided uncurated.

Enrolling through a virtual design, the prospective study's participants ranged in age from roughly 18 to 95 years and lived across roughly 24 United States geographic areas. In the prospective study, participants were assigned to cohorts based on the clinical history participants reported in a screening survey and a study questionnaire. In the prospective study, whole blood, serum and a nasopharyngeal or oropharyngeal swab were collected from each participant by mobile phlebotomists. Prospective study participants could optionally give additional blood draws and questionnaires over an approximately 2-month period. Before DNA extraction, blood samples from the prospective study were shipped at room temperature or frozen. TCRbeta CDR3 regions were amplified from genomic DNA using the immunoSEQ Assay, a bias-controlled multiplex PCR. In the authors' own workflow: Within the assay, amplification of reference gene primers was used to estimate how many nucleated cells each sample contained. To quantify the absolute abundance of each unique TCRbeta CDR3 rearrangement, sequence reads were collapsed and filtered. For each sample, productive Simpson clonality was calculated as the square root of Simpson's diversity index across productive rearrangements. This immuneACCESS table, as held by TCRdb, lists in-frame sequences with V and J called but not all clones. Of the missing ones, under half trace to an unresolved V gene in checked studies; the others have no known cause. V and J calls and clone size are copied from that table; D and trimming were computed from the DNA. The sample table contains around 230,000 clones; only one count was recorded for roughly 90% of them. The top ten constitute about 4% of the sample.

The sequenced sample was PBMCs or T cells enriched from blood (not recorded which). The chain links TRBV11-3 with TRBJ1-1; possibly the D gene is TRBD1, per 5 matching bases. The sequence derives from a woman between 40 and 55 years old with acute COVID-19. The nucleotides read TGTGCCAGCAGTAGGAGGGGGAACACTGAAGCTTTCTTT. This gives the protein CASSRRGNTEAFF.